This is a list of T cell receptor beta chains from one sample in a study of T cell responses to AZD1222 COVID-19 vaccine. TCRdb's copy holds only in-frame clones and misses some; the assay was immunoSEQ multiplex PCR. There are 60,000 to 100,000 clones in the sample; roughly 90% occur only once, and over 20% lies in the top ten. This material consisted of peripheral blood, taken on day 0 of AZD1222 vaccination. Source of these receptors: an adult in good health. Each CDR3 is given with its conserved first and last residue. A D gene is named only where the DNA matches it firmly. Size is omitted from some rows. Given values are once, few, many or a class for expanded clones.

v_call	d_call	clone_size	j_call	cdr3_aa	cdr3_nt
TRBV27	-	-	TRBJ2-7	CASSLSGEVYEQYF	TGTGCCAGCAGTTTATCAGGGGAAGTTTACGAGCAGTACTTC
TRBV5-4	-	-	TRBJ2-7	CASSLGTYEQYF	TGTGCCAGCAGCTTAGGGACCTACGAGCAGTACTTC
TRBV27	TRBD2	-	TRBJ2-4	CATLNPRLAVVGNIQYF	TGTGCCACCCTCAACCCCAGACTAGCGGTGGTGGGAAACATTCAGTACTTC
TRBV6-2/TRBV6-3	-	-	TRBJ1-4	CASSRQRNEKLFF	TGTGCCAGCAGTCGCCAAAGGAATGAAAAACTGTTTTTT
TRBV11-3	-	once	TRBJ1-1	CASSTSHGSGEAFF	TGTGCCAGCAGCACCTCTCACGGTAGCGGAGAAGCTTTCTTT
TRBV11-3	-	-	TRBJ2-1	CASSLGDDRSNEQFF	TGTGCCAGCAGCTTAGGGGACGATCGTTCCAATGAGCAGTTCTTC
TRBV12-3/TRBV12-4	-	-	TRBJ2-7	CASSLRVEQYF	TGTGCCAGCAGTTTACGTGTGGAGCAGTACTTC
TRBV3-1/TRBV3-2	-	-	TRBJ2-2	CASGRRAGELFF	TGTGCCAGCGGGCGAAGGGCCGGGGAGCTGTTTTTT
TRBV19	-	-	TRBJ2-1	CASSIVAYNEQFF	TGTGCCAGTAGTATAGTGGCCTACAATGAGCAGTTCTTC
TRBV27	TRBD1	once	TRBJ1-5	CASRDRALGPQHF	TGTGCCAGCAGAGACAGGGCCCTAGGGCCCCAGCATTTT
TRBV7-3	TRBD1	-	TRBJ2-7	CASSNGQGLEQYF	TGTGCCAGCAGCAACGGACAGGGGTTGGAGCAGTACTTC
TRBV28	-	-	TRBJ1-2	CASSSQEPNYGYTF	TGTGCCAGCAGTTCACAGGAACCTAACTATGGCTACACCTTC
TRBV30	-	-	TRBJ2-1	CAWTKIEGNEQFF	TGTGCCTGGACTAAGATCGAGGGCAATGAGCAGTTCTTC
TRBV6-1	TRBD1	-	TRBJ1-2	CASSETGIDGYTF	TGTGCCAGCAGTGAGACAGGGATAGATGGCTACACCTTC
TRBV4-3	-	-	TRBJ2-7	CASSQEVQYPYEQYF	TGCGCCAGCAGCCAAGAAGTCCAATACCCCTACGAGCAGTACTTC
TRBV5-8	TRBD1	-	TRBJ1-1	CASSLFGQGNTEAFF	TGTGCCAGCAGCTTATTTGGACAGGGGAACACTGAAGCTTTCTTT
TRBV10-3	TRBD1	-	TRBJ2-7	CAISESRGQGSYEQYF	TGTGCCATCAGTGAGTCGAGGGGACAGGGGTCCTACGAGCAGTACTTC
TRBV10-3	-	few	TRBJ2-5	CAIGQQETQYF	TGTGCCATCGGACAGCAAGAGACCCAGTACTTC
TRBV19	-	-	TRBJ1-2	CASSFRGGYGYTF	TGTGCCAGTAGCTTTAGGGGAGGCTATGGCTACACCTTC
TRBV11-3	-	-	TRBJ1-6	CASSLVAGDNSPLHF	TGTGCCAGCAGCTTAGTGGCAGGGGATAATTCACCCCTCCACTTT
TRBV29-1	-	-	TRBJ1-1	CSARHTGSRPEAFF	TGCAGCGCGCGACATACAGGGTCTCGGCCAGAAGCTTTCTTT
TRBV11-3	TRBD1	-	TRBJ2-1	CASSQDRSSYNEQFF	TGTGCCAGCAGCCAGGACAGGAGCTCCTACAATGAGCAGTTCTTC
TRBV2	-	-	TRBJ1-2	CASLDGWGGYTF	TGTGCCAGCCTTGACGGGTGGGGTGGCTACACCTTC
TRBV18	TRBD1	-	TRBJ2-7	CASSPDREGQYF	TGTGCCAGCTCACCAGACAGGGAAGGGCAGTACTTC
TRBV4-1	-	-	TRBJ2-1	CASSQPIDRTRNEQFF	TGCGCCAGCAGCCAACCCATCGACAGGACACGGAATGAGCAGTTCTTC
TRBV5-4	-	-	TRBJ2-3	CASSLEGGTSTDTQYF	TGTGCCAGCAGCTTGGAAGGCGGGACTAGCACAGATACGCAGTATTTT
TRBV6-5	TRBD2	-	TRBJ2-7	CASRFRDYSYEQYF	TGTGCCAGCAGATTCCGGGACTACTCCTACGAGCAGTACTTC
TRBV7-2	-	-	TRBJ2-7	CASSFDGSSYEQYF	TGTGCCAGCAGCTTCGACGGAAGCTCCTACGAGCAGTACTTC
TRBV18	TRBD2	-	TRBJ2-4	CASSPLAGGPGSAKNIQYF	TGTGCCAGCTCACCACTAGCGGGAGGGCCCGGATCAGCCAAAAACATTCAGTACTTC
TRBV18	-	-	TRBJ2-7	CASSLRAGVGYEQYF	TGTGCCAGCTCATTAAGGGCAGGGGTTGGGTACGAGCAGTACTTC
TRBV7-3	-	-	TRBJ1-2	CASSLRGGNPYGYTF	TGTGCCAGCAGCTTAAGAGGGGGAAATCCCTATGGCTACACCTTC
TRBV5-1	TRBD1	-	TRBJ2-2	CASSRTGDWGTGELFF	TGCGCCAGCAGCCGGACAGGGGATTGGGGGACCGGGGAGCTGTTTTTT
TRBV5-1	-	-	TRBJ2-1	CASSLVAQGSYNEQFF	TGCGCCAGCAGCTTGGTAGCCCAGGGCTCCTACAATGAGCAGTTCTTC
TRBV29-1	-	-	TRBJ1-2	CSVAGVDGYTF	TGCAGCGTCGCAGGGGTCGATGGCTACACCTTC
TRBV5-1	-	-	TRBJ1-5	CASSLEGSRDQPQHF	TGCGCCAGCAGCTTGGAAGGGTCGAGGGATCAGCCCCAGCATTTT
TRBV5-1	-	-	TRBJ1-3	CASSLTTPYTNTIYF	TGCGCCAGCAGCTTGACAACCCCTTATACGAACACCATATATTTT
TRBV4-1	-	-	TRBJ1-1	CASSQDHGSTEAFF	TGCGCCAGCAGCCAAGATCATGGGAGCACTGAAGCTTTCTTT
TRBV6-6	-	-	TRBJ1-6	CASSYSPGLGSPLHF	TGTGCCAGCAGTTACTCCCCGGGGCTAGGTTCACCCCTCCACTTT
TRBV5-1	TRBD1	-	TRBJ1-4	CATRGGSNEKLFF	TGCGCCACCAGGGGGGGCTCTAATGAAAAACTGTTTTTT
TRBV29-1	-	-	TRBJ1-6	CSVSVGHLPNSPLHF	TGCAGCGTCTCCGTGGGACACTTGCCCAATTCACCCCTCCACTTT
TRBV5-1	TRBD1	-	TRBJ1-6	CASSPGQTSINSPLHF	TGCGCCAGCAGCCCGGGACAGACCTCCATAAATTCACCCCTCCACTTT
TRBV27	TRBD1	-	TRBJ1-2	CASSTGGLGYGYTF	TGTGCCAGCAGTACAGGGGGCTTGGGCTATGGCTACACCTTC
TRBV4-1	TRBD2	-	TRBJ2-4	CASSEGRENIQYF	TGCGCCAGCAGCGAGGGGAGGGAAAACATTCAGTACTTC
TRBV3-1/TRBV3-2	TRBD2	-	TRBJ2-7	CASSRLAGRAEQYF	TGTGCCAGCAGCCGATTGGCAGGGAGGGCCGAGCAGTACTTC
TRBV18	TRBD1	-	TRBJ2-1	CASSEGTGAYNEQFF	TGTGCCAGCTCAGAGGGGACAGGCGCTTACAATGAGCAGTTCTTC
TRBV7-3	TRBD1	-	TRBJ1-1	CASSSGQGLEAFF	TGTGCCAGCAGCTCGGGACAGGGGCTTGAAGCTTTCTTT
TRBV14	-	-	TRBJ1-1	CASSQTPGNTEAFF	TGTGCCAGCAGCCAAACTCCAGGGAACACTGAAGCTTTCTTT
TRBV2	-	-	TRBJ1-2	CASSEERGYNYGYTF	TGTGCCAGCAGTGAAGAGAGGGGGTACAACTATGGCTACACCTTC
TRBV4-2	-	few	TRBJ1-3	CASSQVREDSGNTIYF	TGTGCCAGCAGCCAAGTACGGGAAGACTCTGGAAACACCATATATTTT
TRBV27	TRBD1	-	TRBJ1-3	CASSSLGQVPSGNTIYF	TGTGCCAGCAGTTCCCTAGGACAGGTCCCGTCTGGAAACACCATATATTTT
TRBV19	TRBD1	-	TRBJ1-5	CASSITGGYQPQHF	TGTGCCAGTAGTATCACAGGGGGCTATCAGCCCCAGCATTTT
TRBV7-9	-	once	TRBJ1-2	CASSLVQGNYGYTF	TGTGCCAGCAGCTTAGTACAGGGTAACTATGGCTACACCTTC